The T cell receptor (beta chain) under discussion was sequenced for a study of cytomegalovirus exposure and HLA in healthy donors. Whole-study results and caveats: The likely explanation for a cluster of highly shared sequence variants was sequencing artifact.

Each donor was nominally healthy when sampled (though unrecorded immune exposures were likely). The germline V gene encodes CDR1 SGHTA and CDR2 FQGTGA. This CDR3 contains 16 residues. The V and J ends lost 0 bases and 1 base respectively, with 13 bases between them. As to this clone: Its antigen is currently unknown.

The study ran its PCR with 60 Vbeta and 13 Jbeta primers. This table comes from immunoSEQ multiplex PCR, and its TCRdb copy is limited to in-frame clones, with some not included. The table records some 150,000 clones, 75% to 80% of them present only once. V usage is TRBV7-3 and J usage is TRBJ2-7; weak D call: TRBD2 (6 bases). The sequence came from a man younger than 35 in good health and CMV-seronegative. The specimen was PBMCs. The CDR3 bases are TGTGCCAGCAGCTTAACCCCCTCTAGCGTTTCCTACGAGCAGTACTTC. Amino acid sequence: CASSLTPSSVSYEQYF.